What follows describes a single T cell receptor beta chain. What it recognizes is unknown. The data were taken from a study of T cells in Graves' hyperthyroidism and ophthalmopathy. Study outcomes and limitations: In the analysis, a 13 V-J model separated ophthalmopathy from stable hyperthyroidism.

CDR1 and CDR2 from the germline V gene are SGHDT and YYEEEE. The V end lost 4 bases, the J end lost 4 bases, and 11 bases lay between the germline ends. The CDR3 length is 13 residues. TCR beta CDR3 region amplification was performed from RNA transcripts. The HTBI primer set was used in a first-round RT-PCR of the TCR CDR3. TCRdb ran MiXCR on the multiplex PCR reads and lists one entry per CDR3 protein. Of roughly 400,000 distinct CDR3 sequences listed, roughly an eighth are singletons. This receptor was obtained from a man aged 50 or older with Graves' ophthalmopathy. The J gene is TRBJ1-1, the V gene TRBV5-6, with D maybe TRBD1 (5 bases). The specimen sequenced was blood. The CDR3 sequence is CASSAGGGTEAFF. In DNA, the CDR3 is TGTGCCAGCAGCGCGGGGGGGGGCACTGAAGCTTTCTTT.